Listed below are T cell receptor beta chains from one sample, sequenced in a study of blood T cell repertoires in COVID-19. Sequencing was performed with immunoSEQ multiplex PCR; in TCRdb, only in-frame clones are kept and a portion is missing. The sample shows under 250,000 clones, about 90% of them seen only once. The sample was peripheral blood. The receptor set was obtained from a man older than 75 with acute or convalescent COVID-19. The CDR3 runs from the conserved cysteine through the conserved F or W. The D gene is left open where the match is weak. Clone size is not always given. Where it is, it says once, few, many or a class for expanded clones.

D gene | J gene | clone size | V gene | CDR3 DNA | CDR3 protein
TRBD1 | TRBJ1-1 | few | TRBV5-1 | TGCGCCAGCAGCTTTGGGGGACAGACGAACACTGAAGCTTTCTTT | CASSFGGQTNTEAFF
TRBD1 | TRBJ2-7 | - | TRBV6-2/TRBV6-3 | TGTGCCAGCAGTTCACCGGGACAGTCACGCTCCTACGAGCAGTACTTC | CASSSPGQSRSYEQYF
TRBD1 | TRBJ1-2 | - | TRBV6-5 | TGTGCCAGCATTAGGACAGGGGGTAACTATGGCTACACCTTC | CASIRTGGNYGYTF
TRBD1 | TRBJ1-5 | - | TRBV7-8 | TGTGCCAGCAGCTCGACAGGGGGAGATCAGCCCCAGCATTTT | CASSSTGGDQPQHF
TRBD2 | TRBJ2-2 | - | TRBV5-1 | TGCGCCAGCAGCTTGAGACTAGCGGAGTCGAACACCGGGGAGCTGTTTTTT | CASSLRLAESNTGELFF
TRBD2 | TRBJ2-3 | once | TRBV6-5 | TGTGCCAGCAGGGGACTAGCGGGAAGGACAGATACGCAGTATTTT | CASRGLAGRTDTQYF
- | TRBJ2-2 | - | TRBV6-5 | TGTGCCAGCAGTTTTTCTAGGGCGCAGGGCGGGGAGCTGTTTTTT | CASSFSRAQGGELFF
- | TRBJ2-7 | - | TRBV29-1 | TGCAGCGTTGAGCGAGACACGTTTCCCTACGAGCAGTACTTC | CSVERDTFPYEQYF
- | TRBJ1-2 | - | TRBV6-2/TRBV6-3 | TGTGCCAGCAGTTACCTCCAGGGCATTGGCTACACCTTC | CASSYLQGIGYTF
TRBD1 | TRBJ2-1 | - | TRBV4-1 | TGCGCCAGCAGCACACCGGGACAGGGGGTATATGAGCAGTTCTTC | CASSTPGQGVYEQFF
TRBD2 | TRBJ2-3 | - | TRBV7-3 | TGTGCCAGCAGCGTAGCGGGGGGGCCAGATACGCAGTATTTT | CASSVAGGPDTQYF
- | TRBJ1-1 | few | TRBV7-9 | TGTGCCAGCAGCTTAGGTGGCAGCGGCACTGAAGCTTTCTTT | CASSLGGSGTEAFF
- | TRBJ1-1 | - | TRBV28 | TGTGCCAGCAGTGTAACTCAGGGTTCCACTGAAGCTTTCTTT | CASSVTQGSTEAFF
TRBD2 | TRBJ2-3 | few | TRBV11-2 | TGTGCCAGCAGCTTTCGACTAGCGGGGGGTGCCACAGATACGCAGTATTTT | CASSFRLAGGATDTQYF
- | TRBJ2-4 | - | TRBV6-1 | TGTGCCAGCAGTGAAGCGTTTTTTGAGTCGGCCAAAAACATTCAGTACTTC | CASSEAFFESAKNIQYF
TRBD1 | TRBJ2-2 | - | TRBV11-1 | TGTGCCAGCTCCACAGGGGAACCAGGACCCGGGGAGCTGTTTTTT | CASSTGEPGPGELFF
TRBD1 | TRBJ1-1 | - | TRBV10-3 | TGTGCCACCCGCCAGACAGGGGGGGACACTGAAGCTTTCTTT | CATRQTGGDTEAFF
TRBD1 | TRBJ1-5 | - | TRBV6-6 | TGTGCCAGCAGGGGACAGGGAGACAATCAGCCCCAGCATTTT | CASRGQGDNQPQHF
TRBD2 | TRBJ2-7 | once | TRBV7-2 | TGTGCCAGCAGCCCTTGGAGCGGGAGGGCCGACGAGCAGTACTTC | CASSPWSGRADEQYF
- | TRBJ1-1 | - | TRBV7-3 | TGTGCCAGCAGCTTCGGGGGAGTTAGTGAAGCTTTCTTT | CASSFGGVSEAFF
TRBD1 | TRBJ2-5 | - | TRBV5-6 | TGTGCCAGCAGCCTCTTCACCGGGACAGGGGTAGGGGAGACCCAGTACTTC | CASSLFTGTGVGETQYF
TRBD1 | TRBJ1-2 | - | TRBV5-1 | TGCGCCAGCAGCAAGGGGGACAGAGGCTACACCTTC | CASSKGDRGYTF
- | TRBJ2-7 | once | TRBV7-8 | TGTGCCAGCAGCTCGCGCGGGACAGCGACCTACGAGCAGTACTTC | CASSSRGTATYEQYF
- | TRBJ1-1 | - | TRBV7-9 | TGTGCCAGCAGCTCCCGGGAGGGGCAGGGTGGCACTGAAGCTTTCTTT | CASSSREGQGGTEAFF
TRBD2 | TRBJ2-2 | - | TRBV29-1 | TGCAGCGTCTCAAAACCGGGACTAGGTAGCACCGGGGAGCTGTTTTTT | CSVSKPGLGSTGELFF
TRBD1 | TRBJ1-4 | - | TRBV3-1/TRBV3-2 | TGTGCCAGCAGCCAGACAGGGAAGAATGAAAAACTGTTTTTT | CASSQTGKNEKLFF
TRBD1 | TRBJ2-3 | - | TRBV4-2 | TGTGCCAGCAGCGGAGACAGGGGGCCCCTCACAGATACGCAGTATTTT | CASSGDRGPLTDTQYF
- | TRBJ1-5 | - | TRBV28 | TGTGCCAGCAGCGTCCTCGGGGGGAATCAGCCCCAGCATTTT | CASSVLGGNQPQHF
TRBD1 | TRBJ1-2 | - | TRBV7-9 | TGTGCCAGCAGCCCGGACAGGTCTAACTATGGCTACACCTTC | CASSPDRSNYGYTF
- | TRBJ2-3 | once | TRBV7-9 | TGTGCCAGCAGCTCGACCAACGGACTGCACACAGATACGCAGTATTTT | CASSSTNGLHTDTQYF
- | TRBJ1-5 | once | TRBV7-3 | TGTGCCAGCAGCCTCCGGGACACTTACAATCAGCCCCAGCATTTT | CASSLRDTYNQPQHF
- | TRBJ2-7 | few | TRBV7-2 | TGTGCCAGCAGCCTCCGGACTATCGGGTCGTACGAGCAGTACTTC | CASSLRTIGSYEQYF
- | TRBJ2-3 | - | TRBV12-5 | TGTGCTAGTGGTTTGAGGCTGGTCCAGGAATGGTTAATACGACAGAAGACAGATACGCAGTATTTT | CASGLRLVQEWLIRQKTDTQYF
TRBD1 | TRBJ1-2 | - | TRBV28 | TGTGCCAGCAGAACCGCCGGGACAGGGATCTATGGCTACACCTTC | CASRTAGTGIYGYTF
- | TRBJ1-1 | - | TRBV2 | TGTGCCAGCAGTGAACAATTGAACACTGAAGCTTTCTTT | CASSEQLNTEAFF
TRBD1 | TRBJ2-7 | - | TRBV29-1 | TGCAGCGTCGGACGCAGGGGGTACGAGCAGTACTTC | CSVGRRGYEQYF